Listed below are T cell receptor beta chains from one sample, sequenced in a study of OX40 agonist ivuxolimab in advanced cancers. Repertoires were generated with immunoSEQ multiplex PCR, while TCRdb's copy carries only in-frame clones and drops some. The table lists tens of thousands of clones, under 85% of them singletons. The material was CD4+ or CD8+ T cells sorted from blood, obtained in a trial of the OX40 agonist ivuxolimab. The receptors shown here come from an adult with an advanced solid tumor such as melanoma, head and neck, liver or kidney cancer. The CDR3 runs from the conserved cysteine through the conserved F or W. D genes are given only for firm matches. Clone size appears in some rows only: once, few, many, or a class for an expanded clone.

DNA: TGTGCCAGCAGCTCTTGGGACAGGGGAAGGAATGAGCAGTTCTTC
CDR3: CASSSWDRGRNEQFF
V: TRBV11-1
size: -
J: TRBJ2-1
D: TRBD1

DNA: TGCGCTAGCAGCCCGGGACAGGGGGCCTATGGCTACACCTTC
CDR3: CASSPGQGAYGYTF
V: TRBV10-1
size: -
J: TRBJ1-2
D: TRBD1

DNA: TGTGCCATCGCCCAGGGGGATGGGCAGCCCCAGCATTTT
CDR3: CAIAQGDGQPQHF
V: TRBV10-3
size: -
J: TRBJ1-5
D: TRBD1

DNA: TGTGCCAGCAGTAAAGGGACAGGGGTAGGAGAGACCCAGTACTTC
CDR3: CASSKGTGVGETQYF
V: TRBV7-7
size: -
J: TRBJ2-5
D: TRBD1

DNA: TGTGCCAGCAGCTATAACCCGAACTATGGCTACACCTTC
CDR3: CASSYNPNYGYTF
V: TRBV7-9
size: -
J: TRBJ1-2
D: -

DNA: TGTGCCAGCAGCTTGACGAAGACAGGGCAAGAGACCCAGTACTTC
CDR3: CASSLTKTGQETQYF
V: TRBV5-6
size: -
J: TRBJ2-5
D: TRBD1

DNA: TGTGCCAGCAGTCCCAATTTACGGGGAACATCTGAAGCTTTCTTT
CDR3: CASSPNLRGTSEAFF
V: TRBV6-1
size: few
J: TRBJ1-1
D: -

DNA: TGTGCCAGCAGGTACAGGGATCTAGGCACTGAAGCTTTCTTT
CDR3: CASRYRDLGTEAFF
V: TRBV6-5
size: once
J: TRBJ1-1
D: -

DNA: TGTGCCAGCAGCCGCTTAGAGGACAGCAATGAGCAGTTCTTC
CDR3: CASSRLEDSNEQFF
V: TRBV7-8
size: -
J: TRBJ2-1
D: -

DNA: TGTGCCAGCGGCCCGACAGATACGCAGTATTTT
CDR3: CASGPTDTQYF
V: TRBV6-1
size: -
J: TRBJ2-3
D: -

DNA: TGTGCCAGCAGCGAGACAGCCCATAGGTCCTATGGCTACACCTTC
CDR3: CASSETAHRSYGYTF
V: TRBV7-8
size: once
J: TRBJ1-2
D: -

DNA: TGTGCCAGCAGTTTTTCGCCGGCTCCAAACACTGAAGCTTTCTTT
CDR3: CASSFSPAPNTEAFF
V: TRBV27
size: -
J: TRBJ1-1
D: -

DNA: TGTGCCAGCAGCCACCTCTCCGGGACAGGAACCTACGAGCAGTACTTC
CDR3: CASSHLSGTGTYEQYF
V: TRBV4-2
size: -
J: TRBJ2-7
D: TRBD1

DNA: TGTGCCAGCAGTCGACAGGGGGGAGGAAACACCATATATTTT
CDR3: CASSRQGGGNTIYF
V: TRBV2
size: -
J: TRBJ1-3
D: TRBD1

DNA: TGTGCCAGTAGTATAGTTACGGACCAGCCCCAGCATTTT
CDR3: CASSIVTDQPQHF
V: TRBV19
size: -
J: TRBJ1-5
D: -

DNA: TGTGCCAGCAGGAGAATGGGGAAGGACACTGAAGCTTTCTTT
CDR3: CASRRMGKDTEAFF
V: TRBV6-5
size: -
J: TRBJ1-1
D: -

DNA: TGTGCCAGCAGTGAAGCGGGGAATTGGGAGACCCAGTACTTC
CDR3: CASSEAGNWETQYF
V: TRBV6-1
size: -
J: TRBJ2-5
D: -

DNA: TGTGCCAGCAGTTTGGGCGGCCAGACATATGCCTACGAGCAGTACTTC
CDR3: CASSLGGQTYAYEQYF
V: TRBV6-5
size: -
J: TRBJ2-7
D: -

DNA: TGCGCCAGCAGCTTGGCCGGACTAGCGGGGGTGGCAGATACGCAGTATTTT
CDR3: CASSLAGLAGVADTQYF
V: TRBV5-1
size: -
J: TRBJ2-3
D: TRBD2

DNA: TGTGCCTGGAATATGGGCTCGAACACTGAAGCTTTCTTT
CDR3: CAWNMGSNTEAFF
V: TRBV30
size: many
J: TRBJ1-1
D: -

DNA: TGCGCCAGCAGTCCGGGACCCCTTCGCGATGAAAAACTGTTTTTT
CDR3: CASSPGPLRDEKLFF
V: TRBV5-1
size: -
J: TRBJ1-4
D: -

DNA: TGTGCCAGCTCGTTCTCCGGGACAGGGGGTGATTCACCCCTCCACTTT
CDR3: CASSFSGTGGDSPLHF
V: TRBV18
size: -
J: TRBJ1-6
D: TRBD1

DNA: TGTGCCAGCAGCAAAAAAAGGCCAGGGGGGGAGACCCAGTACTTC
CDR3: CASSKKRPGGETQYF
V: TRBV21-1
size: medium-sized
J: TRBJ2-5
D: -

DNA: TGTGCCAGCAGTGTTAGCAATGAGCAGTTCTTC
CDR3: CASSVSNEQFF
V: TRBV25-1
size: -
J: TRBJ2-1
D: -

DNA: TGCAGTGCTAGACTTGCTTATGGCTACACCTTC
CDR3: CSARLAYGYTF
V: TRBV20-1
size: -
J: TRBJ1-2
D: -